The present entry profiles one TCR beta chain with its context. The antigen remains undetermined. The length of the CDR3 is 16 residues. Trimming took off 1 base at V and 2 bases at J, with 14 bases between the two ends. The germline gives CDR1 MDHEN, CDR2 SYDVKM. This entry belongs to a study of CD8 T cells in ankylosing spondylitis. Study-wide results and limits: Within ankylosing spondylitis blood, a TCR beta motif made up of eight or nine highly homologous variants appeared to be characteristic. As for the disease-linked clones, they showed a CD8+ phenotype and occurred at relatively low frequencies in peripheral blood. Reportedly, significant enrichment of disease-linked clones occurred in matched ankylosing spondylitis synovial fluid.

Using quantitative 5'-RACE with molecular barcodes, the authors made TCR beta libraries. TCRdb passed the 5' RACE reads through MiXCR, listing each CDR3 protein once. Of roughly 150,000 distinct CDR3 sequences listed, under 35% were seen once; the top ten hold approximately 5.9%. The source material was synovial fluid, either unsorted or a sorted T cell fraction (not recorded which). The V gene is TRBV28, the J gene TRBJ1-2, with D perhaps matching TRBD1 (5 bases). The clonotype was recovered from a male donor with ankylosing spondylitis. The CDR3 DNA follows: TGTGCCAGCAGTTTATTGGGATCCGGGACCAACTATGGCTACACCTTC. Translated, it gives CASSLLGSGTNYGYTF.